This T cell receptor (beta chain) is from a study of shared clonotypes between healthy human individuals. General observations from the study: When naive CD4 clonotypes were compared across a handful of donors, approximately 5% were shared.

Memory CD4+ cells were the fraction left after CD45RA+ naive selection. Original methodology: Junction-only sequences produced by ImmunoSEQ had no quality scores, so filtering differed. Assay: immunoSEQ multiplex PCR; the TCRdb copy retains only in-frame clones and omits some. The DNA gave D and trimming, while V, J and clone size come from that table. The sample shows about 1.5 million clones, approximately 97% of them seen only once. Germline trimming cut 4 bases from V and 6 bases from J; bases unmatched to any gene: 10. Germline assignment: CDR1 MGHRA and CDR2 YSYEKL. The CDR3 length is 16 residues. This clone was recorded only once. Antigen unknown.

The TCR comes from a man between 25 and 39 years old in good health. The chain links TRBV4-1 to TRBJ2-2; TRBD2 agrees at 8 bases. Sequencing was done on a sample of naive CD4+ T cells sorted from blood. Indicated subset: CD45RA+ positively selected. DNA for the CDR3: TGCGCCAGCAGCCGACGACTAGCGCCAGGGGCCGGGGAGCTGTTTTTT. This sequence encodes CASSRRLAPGAGELFF.